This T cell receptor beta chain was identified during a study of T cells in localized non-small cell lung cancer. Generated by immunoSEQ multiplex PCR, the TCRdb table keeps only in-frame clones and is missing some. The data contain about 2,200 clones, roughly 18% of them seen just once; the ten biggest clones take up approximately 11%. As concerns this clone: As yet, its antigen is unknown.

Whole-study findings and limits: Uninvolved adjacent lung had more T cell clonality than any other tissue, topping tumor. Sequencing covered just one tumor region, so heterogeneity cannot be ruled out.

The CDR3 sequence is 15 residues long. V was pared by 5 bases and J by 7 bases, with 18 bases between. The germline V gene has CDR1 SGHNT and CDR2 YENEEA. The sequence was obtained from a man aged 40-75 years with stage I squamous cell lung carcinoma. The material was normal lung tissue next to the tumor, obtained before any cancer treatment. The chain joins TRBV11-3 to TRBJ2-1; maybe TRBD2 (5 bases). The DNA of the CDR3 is TGTGCCAGCAGCCTGATAGCAGCCGAGGGAAATGAGCAGTTCTTC. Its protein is CASSLIAAEGNEQFF.